This entry is about one T cell receptor beta chain. Its antigen remains unknown. The CDR3 extends over 15 amino acids. The V gene's germline CDR1 is MGHRA and CDR2 YSYEKL. V lost 3 bases, J lost 1 base, and 12 bases lay in between. The data belong to a study of long-term antiretroviral therapy in people with HIV. Overall study findings and caveats: Repertoires looked antigen-experienced, with only a slight naive shift after ART.

Running of the v3.0 immunoSEQ assay took place at survey level. Some clones are missing from TCRdb's copy, which holds only in-frame ones; the method was immunoSEQ multiplex PCR. The sample lists 13,000 to 15,000 clones; 88% were seen once. The gene calls are TRBV4-1 and TRBJ1-1; a possible D gene is TRBD1 (5 bases). The clonotype comes from a man aged 40-50 years with HIV. Source: unsorted PBMCs, taken 6.2 years after starting antiretroviral therapy. DNA of the CDR3: TGCGCCAGCAGCCAGAGGGGATCGGGGAACACTGAAGCTTTCTTT. This codes for CASSQRGSGNTEAFF.